Below are 2 T cell receptor beta chains sequenced from a single sample in a study of PD-1 blockade in classical Hodgkin lymphoma. Every patient experienced relapse after autologous stem cell transplantation, and brentuximab vedotin exposure varied. Measured with immunoSEQ multiplex PCR; TCRdb has only the in-frame clones, and not every one. Among about 46,000 clones, roughly 80% were seen once, and the ten largest hold roughly 22%. This sample comprised peripheral blood mononuclear cells (PBMCs), obtained before the second cycle of nivolumab. The source is a human donor with classical Hodgkin lymphoma.

V usage is TRBV10-2 and J usage is TRBJ1-1; 8 bases map to TRBD1. The CDR3 runs to 15 residues. Germline V gene sequence: CDR1 WSHSY, CDR2 SAAADI. The V gene end was trimmed by 3 bases and the J gene end by 5 bases; junction bases not matched to a gene: 8. CDR3 protein: CASSDPRQGRTEAFF. The CDR3, as DNA: TGCGCCAGCAGTGACCCGAGACAGGGGCGGACTGAAGCTTTCTTT.

V usage is TRBV19 and J usage is TRBJ2-5, with 9 bases aligning to TRBD1. CDR1 is LNHDA, CDR2 SQIVND, per germline (reference sequence). The CDR3 is 14 residues long. J was trimmed by 3 bases and V by 4 bases; bases with no gene match: 3. CDR3 DNA: TGTGCCAGTAGTAGCCGGGACAGGGAAGAGACCCAGTACTTC. Amino acid sequence: CASSSRDREETQYF.